This T cell receptor beta chain appears in the sequencing data of a study of response to subunit inactivated influenza vaccine. This clonotype was seen a handful of times. The antigen remains unidentified. TCRdb passed the RT-PCR reads through MiXCR, listing each CDR3 protein once. The sample lists hundreds of thousands of distinct CDR3 sequences; roughly 12% were seen once. The ends lost 2 bases at V and 0 bases at J; junction bases unmatched: 5. This CDR3 is built from 16 residues. CDR1 and CDR2 (germline): SEHNR, FQNEAQ (reference sequence). Study-wide results and limits: Each seasonal influenza vaccination, the authors suggested, recruits few new T cells.

This TCR was recovered from a man between 50 and 59 years old who received an inactivated influenza vaccine. Sequencing was performed on PBMCs from blood, taken on the day of vaccination. V gene TRBV7-9 combines with J gene TRBJ2-3; 7 bases are a match to TRBD1. The CDR3 here is CASSLLGTASTDTQYF. DNA of the CDR3: TGTGCCAGCAGCTTATTGGGGACAGCTAGCACAGATACGCAGTATTTT.